Given below is one TCR beta chain in context. Its antigen is undetermined. The read finishes 3 residues shy of the CDR3 end, and the germline J gene is used to complete it. V trimming: 5 bases; J trimming: 8 bases; junction bases outside the gene matches: 10. Germline-derived CDR1 and CDR2 are SNHLY and FYNNEI. This CDR3 spans 15 amino acids. This sample stems from a study of Tregs in tolerant kidney transplant recipients. Some clones are missing from TCRdb's copy, which holds only in-frame ones; the method was immunoSEQ multiplex PCR. The sample totals about 48,000 clones. General study results and limits: Validation in larger populations is needed because few patients were studied. Nucleotide sequences could not be compared across some patients' samples due to primer changes.

This TCR derives from a human donor who received a combined kidney and bone marrow transplant. The rearrangement links TRBV2 to TRBJ1-5, with 9 bases identical to TRBD1. The specimen was CD4+ T cells from blood, collected before the transplant. This chain's CDR3 is CASSFQGQGGEPQHF. The CDR3 DNA, read in part, is TGTGCCAGCAGTTTCCAGGGACAGGGCGGCGAGCCC.